This TCR beta chain was recovered during a study of blood T cell repertoires in COVID-19. Repertoires were generated with immunoSEQ multiplex PCR, while TCRdb's copy carries only in-frame clones and drops some. The sample has about 140,000 clones, about nine tenths seen once. The V end was cut by 4 bases, the J end by 0 bases, with 9 bases between. This CDR3 is 13 amino acids long. CDR1 SQVTM and CDR2 ANQGSEA come from the germline V gene. The chain combines TRBV29-1 with TRBJ1-1; perhaps TRBD1 as D (6 bases). This receptor was identified in a human donor with COVID-19, enrolled during active disease. The donor label of this sample is uncertain. The sample taken for sequencing was peripheral blood. CDR3 DNA sequence: TGCAGCGTTGCAGGGGCAATGAACACTGAAGCTTTCTTT. Translated: CSVAGAMNTEAFF.